The rows below give T cell receptor beta chains drawn from one sample of a study of blood T cell repertoires in COVID-19. Profiled with immunoSEQ multiplex PCR; TCRdb holds only in-frame clones, not every one. The top ten clones hold roughly 6.2% of a sample with 180,000 or so clones, more than 80% of them seen once. Sequenced input: PBMCs or T cells enriched from blood (not recorded which). All receptors come from a middle-aged man who had recovered from COVID-19. The CDR3 runs from the conserved cysteine through the conserved F or W. D genes are given only for firm matches. Size is omitted from some rows. Given values are once, few, many or a class for expanded clones.

>NA|TRBV15|TRBJ2-5|NA
CATSRDPRAGETQYF
TGTGCCACCAGCAGAGACCCCCGGGCAGGGGAGACCCAGTACTTC
>NA|TRBV9|TRBJ2-2|NA
CASSLTTGELFF
TGTGCCAGCAGCTTGACTACCGGGGAGCTGTTTTTT
>TRBD1|TRBV6-5|TRBJ1-6|NA
CASSQGVAGSPLHF
TGTGCCAGCAGCCAGGGGGTGGCGGGATCACCCCTCCACTTT
>NA|TRBV6-1|TRBJ1-2|NA
CASSEAEGVGYTF
TGTGCCAGCAGTGAAGCCGAAGGGGTTGGCTACACCTTC
>TRBD1|TRBV28|TRBJ2-5|NA
CASRTVRDSYETQYF
TGTGCCAGCAGAACCGTCCGGGACAGTTACGAGACCCAGTACTTC
>TRBD1|TRBV6-5|TRBJ1-6|NA
CASSYSGDRGLSPLHF
TGTGCCAGCAGTTACTCGGGAGACAGGGGGCTCTCACCCCTCCACTTT
>NA|TRBV12-3/TRBV12-4|TRBJ2-2|NA
CASSPNTGELFF
TGTGCCAGCAGTCCTAACACCGGGGAGCTGTTTTTT
>TRBD1|TRBV3-1/TRBV3-2|TRBJ1-2|few
CASSQRRDSYYGYTF
TGTGCCAGCAGCCAACGAAGGGACAGCTACTATGGCTACACCTTC
>NA|TRBV2|TRBJ1-4|NA
CASSDRGGNEKLFF
TGTGCCAGCAGTGACAGGGGAGGGAATGAAAAACTGTTTTTT
>TRBD2|TRBV5-8|TRBJ2-3|NA
CASSSQRGGTDTQYF
TGTGCCAGCAGCTCACAGCGGGGGGGCACAGATACGCAGTATTTT
>TRBD2|TRBV7-7|TRBJ2-2|NA
CASSSGLAGPHGELFF
TGTGCTAGCAGCTCCGGACTAGCGGGACCCCACGGGGAGCTGTTTTTT
>NA|TRBV5-1|TRBJ1-2|NA
CASSWEDRHGYTF
TGCGCCAGCAGCTGGGAGGACCGTCATGGCTACACCTTC
>NA|TRBV11-2|TRBJ1-1|few
CASSFSTGRTEAFF
TGTGCCAGCAGCTTCTCCACAGGGCGCACTGAAGCTTTCTTT
>NA|TRBV2|TRBJ1-5|NA
CATGQPQHF
TGTGCCACGGGTCAGCCCCAGCATTTT
>TRBD2|TRBV15|TRBJ2-1|NA
CATSRARSAGVDGNEQFF
TGTGCCACCAGCAGAGCCCGTTCAGCGGGAGTTGATGGCAATGAGCAGTTCTTC
>TRBD1|TRBV5-1|TRBJ2-7|NA
CASSLQWDRGQEQYF
TGCGCCAGCAGCTTGCAATGGGACAGGGGACAAGAGCAGTACTTC
>NA|TRBV6-5|TRBJ1-4|NA
CASSYRYGGDEKLFF
TGTGCCAGCAGTTACCGATATGGGGGGGATGAAAAACTGTTTTTT
>NA|TRBV6-5|TRBJ1-6|NA
CASTPFSYNSPLHF
TGTGCCAGCACCCCCTTCTCCTATAATTCACCCCTCCACTTT
>NA|TRBV27|TRBJ2-5|NA
CASGRGLGGTETQYF
TGTGCCAGCGGACGCGGACTGGGGGGAACAGAGACCCAGTACTTC
>TRBD1|TRBV5-1|TRBJ2-3|NA
CASSIARTGGQDTQYF
TGCGCCAGCAGCATCGCCCGGACAGGGGGACAAGATACGCAGTATTTT
>NA|TRBV25-1|TRBJ1-5|NA
CASRGEGNQPQHF
TGTGCCAGCAGGGGGGAGGGCAATCAGCCCCAGCATTTT
>TRBD2|TRBV7-6|TRBJ2-1|NA
CASSQLGLADNEQFF
TGTGCCAGCAGCCAACTGGGACTAGCGGACAATGAGCAGTTCTTC
>TRBD1|TRBV9|TRBJ1-5|NA
CASSRGQGGNQPQHF
TGTGCCAGCAGCCGGGGACAGGGAGGGAATCAGCCCCAGCATTTT
>NA|TRBV19|TRBJ2-1|NA
CASRGARNEQFF
TGTGCCAGTAGGGGGGCTAGGAATGAGCAGTTCTTC
>NA|TRBV6-1|TRBJ1-2|NA
CASSEVPGGAGPSGYTF
TGTGCCAGCAGTGAAGTTCCCGGTGGCGCAGGTCCGAGTGGCTACACCTTC
>NA|TRBV6-4|TRBJ1-1|many
CASSQGIRTEAFF
TGTGCCAGCAGTCAGGGGATTCGGACTGAAGCTTTCTTT
>NA|TRBV20-1|TRBJ1-2|NA
CSARDHPDGTF
TGCAGTGCTAGAGATCACCCAGATGGCACCTTC
>NA|TRBV27|TRBJ1-1|NA
CANRILRRANTEAFF
TGTGCCAACCGGATTTTAAGGAGGGCGAACACTGAAGCTTTCTTT
>TRBD2|TRBV2|TRBJ2-1|NA
CASSPTSGRTFGEQFF
TGTGCCAGCAGTCCGACTAGCGGGAGAACCTTCGGTGAGCAGTTCTTC
>NA|TRBV7-8|TRBJ1-1|NA
CASSRGPVAEAFF
TGTGCCAGCAGCCGCGGTCCTGTCGCTGAAGCTTTCTTT
>TRBD1|TRBV19|TRBJ2-2|NA
CASRRTGINTGELFF
TGTGCCAGTAGGAGGACAGGTATAAACACCGGGGAGCTGTTTTTT
>NA|TRBV4-2|TRBJ2-3|NA
CASSQESLAGPGNTQYF
TGTGCCAGCAGCCAAGAGTCCCTCGCGGGACCCGGGAATACGCAGTATTTT
>NA|TRBV30|TRBJ1-1|NA
CAWSVERGTEAFF
TGTGCCTGGAGTGTTGAGCGGGGGACTGAAGCTTTCTTT
>TRBD1|TRBV14|TRBJ2-7|NA
CASSQRDRGKYEQYF
TGTGCCAGCAGCCAAAGGGACAGGGGGAAGTACGAGCAGTACTTC
>TRBD1|TRBV4-1|TRBJ1-4|NA
CASSPPDRGISYGKLFF
TGCGCCAGCAGCCCCCCGGACAGGGGTATATCTTACGGGAAACTGTTTTTT
>TRBD1|TRBV7-3|TRBJ2-1|NA
CASSRDSFNEQFF
TGTGCCAGCAGCCGGGACAGCTTCAATGAGCAGTTCTTC
>NA|TRBV5-1|TRBJ1-1|once
CASSSGGMNTEAFF
TGCGCCAGCAGCTCCGGCGGGATGAACACTGAAGCTTTCTTT
>NA|TRBV6-5|TRBJ1-6|few
CASSGGINSPLHF
TGTGCCAGCAGCGGGGGGATAAATTCACCCCTCCACTTT
>NA|TRBV18|TRBJ1-3|NA
CASSPRAGPNSGNTIYF
TGTGCCAGCTCCCCCCGTGCGGGCCCGAACTCTGGAAACACCATATATTTT
>TRBD1|TRBV9|TRBJ1-6|few
CASSVGTGSNSPLHF
TGTGCCAGCAGCGTCGGGACAGGGAGCAATTCACCCCTCCACTTT
>NA|TRBV6-1|TRBJ2-7|NA
CASSERHGDEQYF
TGTGCCAGCAGTGAACGGCACGGGGACGAGCAGTACTTC
>TRBD1|TRBV7-9|TRBJ1-5|once
CASSSTQEGAGQPQHF
TGTGCCAGCAGCTCAACCCAGGAGGGGGCGGGTCAGCCCCAGCATTTT
>NA|TRBV3-1/TRBV3-2|TRBJ1-2|NA
CASSLLSGYGYTF
TGTGCCAGCAGCCTACTAAGCGGGTATGGCTACACCTTC
>NA|TRBV6-1|TRBJ1-5|NA
CASSEGGVQPQHF
TGTGCCAGCAGTGAAGGGGGGGTTCAGCCCCAGCATTTT
>NA|TRBV30|TRBJ2-7|NA
CAWRPSTYEQYF
TGTGCCTGGAGACCTAGCACCTACGAGCAGTACTTC
>NA|TRBV29-1|TRBJ1-3|NA
CSAATGAGNTIYF
TGCAGCGCCGCAACGGGGGCTGGAAACACCATATATTTT
>NA|TRBV6-5|TRBJ2-7|NA
CASRGANTEYF
TGTGCCAGCAGGGGGGCAAACACAGAGTACTTC
>NA|TRBV5-1|TRBJ1-1|NA
CASSLSGEETAFF
TGCGCCAGCAGCTTGTCAGGGGAAGAAACGGCTTTCTTT
>NA|TRBV27|TRBJ1-6|NA
CASSLSPTGTNSPLHF
TGTGCCAGCAGTTTATCGCCAACAGGGACCAATTCACCCCTCCACTTT
>NA|TRBV9|TRBJ2-4|NA
CASSPQAGGALGNIQYF
TGTGCCAGCAGCCCACAAGCCGGGGGTGCCCTGGGAAACATTCAGTACTTC
>NA|TRBV6-6|TRBJ1-2|NA
CASRESRRGGAGYTF
TGTGCCAGCAGGGAGAGCAGGAGGGGTGGCGCTGGCTACACCTTC
>TRBD1|TRBV9|TRBJ1-2|NA
CASSVDQGGDYGYTF
TGTGCCAGCAGCGTAGATCAAGGGGGCGACTATGGCTACACCTTC
>TRBD1|TRBV28|TRBJ1-1|few
CASRPGTGLTEAFF
TGTGCCAGCAGACCCGGGACAGGCCTCACTGAAGCTTTCTTT